This is a list of T cell receptor beta chains from one sample in a study of blood T cell repertoires in COVID-19. Sequencing used immunoSEQ multiplex PCR; TCRdb keeps in-frame clones, though not all of them. The sample consists of 150,000 or so clones, around 88% of them appearing once. Sequencing was carried out using peripheral blood. The receptor set was obtained from a human donor in a cohort sampled during active COVID-19. Each CDR3 is given with its conserved first and last residue. Each record gives: V gene, J gene, CDR3 protein.

TRBV28	TRBJ1-4	CASQGWAQGNEKLFF
TRBV1	TRBJ2-7	CTSSQDAPRGGGYEQYF
TRBV4-1	TRBJ1-1	CASSSREVNIEAFF
TRBV10-3	TRBJ2-7	CAISGGGASGYEQYF
TRBV19	TRBJ2-7	CASMSGRDYEQYF
TRBV7-9	TRBJ1-6	CASSPGNSPLHF
TRBV28	TRBJ2-7	CASSTQEYEQYF
TRBV30	TRBJ2-7	CAWTHPDRDTYEQYF
TRBV30	TRBJ1-2	CAWTRVPRGYTF
TRBV7-2	TRBJ2-7	CASNPERLAGNEQYF
TRBV28	TRBJ1-5	CASSFGGGLSNQPQHF
TRBV6-1	TRBJ2-3	CASSEMVAVTDTQYF
TRBV6-5	TRBJ2-7	CASRAGRLRPYEQYF
TRBV3-1/TRBV3-2	TRBJ2-5	CASSQEALAGGPERETQYF
TRBV19	TRBJ1-2	CASSMATGGIYGYTF
TRBV7-9	TRBJ1-3	CATGGNFTSGNTIYF
TRBV5-6	TRBJ2-2	CASKGRGSNTGELFF